This is a list of T cell receptor beta chains from one sample in a study of beta chain features in type 1 diabetes. This table comes from immunoSEQ multiplex PCR, and its TCRdb copy is limited to in-frame clones, with some not included. The data show 200,000 to 300,000 clones, around 21% seen once. The sequenced sample consisted of naive CD4+ T cells from blood. The receptors were gathered from a woman between 40 and 55 years old with type 1 diabetes. Both conserved end residues are part of each CDR3. A D gene is named only where the DNA matches it firmly. A clone size is listed for some rows: how often the clone was seen (once, few, many), or a class if it is expanded.

clone size	J gene	V gene	D gene	CDR3 protein	CDR3 DNA
few	TRBJ2-7	TRBV9	TRBD2	CASSALGTSAYEQYF	TGTGCCAGCAGCGCCCTAGGGACTAGCGCCTACGAGCAGTACTTC
.	TRBJ2-3	TRBV18	TRBD2	CASLEREGTDTQYF	TGTGCCAGCCTTGAGCGGGAGGGCACAGATACGCAGTATTTT
few	TRBJ1-3	TRBV9	.	CASSVLSQGSGNTIYF	TGTGCCAGCAGCGTCCTGAGCCAGGGCTCTGGAAACACCATATATTTT
few	TRBJ1-1	TRBV4-2	TRBD1	CASSQVGQGNTEAFF	TGTGCCAGCAGCCAAGTGGGACAGGGGAACACTGAAGCTTTCTTT
few	TRBJ2-1	TRBV9	TRBD2	CASSAGLGQFF	TGTGCCAGCAGCGCGGGACTAGGGCAGTTCTTC
.	TRBJ2-3	TRBV19	.	CASSIPGHLLTQDTQYF	TGTGCCAGTAGTATCCCGGGACACCTATTAACCCAAGATACGCAGTATTTT
few	TRBJ2-5	TRBV9	.	CASSVRQYQETQYF	TGTGCCAGCAGCGTACGACAGTACCAAGAGACCCAGTACTTC
.	TRBJ2-5	TRBV11-1	.	CASSLAAYQETQYF	TGTGCCAGCAGCTTAGCGGCTTACCAAGAGACCCAGTACTTC
.	TRBJ1-1	TRBV30	.	CAWGRMNTEAFF	TGTGCCTGGGGGAGAATGAACACTGAAGCTTTCTTT
.	TRBJ2-7	TRBV6-5	.	CASSYSRASPLYEQYF	TGTGCCAGCAGTTACTCGAGGGCCAGCCCCCTCTACGAGCAGTACTTC
.	TRBJ2-3	TRBV27	TRBD2	CASSSPSGGAWWQYF	TGTGCCAGCAGTTCGCCTAGCGGGGGGGCGTGGTGGCAGTATTTT
.	TRBJ2-2	TRBV18	.	CASSAAQGVTGELFF	TGTGCCAGCTCGGCCGCCCAGGGCGTCACCGGGGAGCTGTTTTTT
.	TRBJ1-1	TRBV7-2	.	CASSLGGHGNTEAFF	TGTGCCAGCAGCTTAGGGGGACATGGGAACACTGAAGCTTTCTTT
.	TRBJ1-6	TRBV19	TRBD1	CASSSSTGSNSPLHF	TGTGCCAGTAGCTCGTCGACAGGGTCTAATTCACCCCTCCACTTT
.	TRBJ1-2	TRBV30	.	CAWSLNYGYTF	TGTGCCTGGAGTCTCAACTATGGCTACACCTTC
few	TRBJ2-6	TRBV7-9	TRBD1	CASRADRAGANVLTF	TGTGCCAGCAGGGCTGACAGGGCTGGGGCCAACGTCCTGACTTTC
.	TRBJ2-1	TRBV5-1	TRBD2	CASSLAAGGARNEQFF	TGCGCCAGCAGCTTGGCGGCGGGAGGGGCGAGAAATGAGCAGTTCTTC
.	TRBJ1-1	TRBV5-4	.	CASSGTTVMNTEAFF	TGTGCCAGCAGCGGTACGACAGTCATGAACACTGAAGCTTTCTTT
once	TRBJ2-1	TRBV14	.	CASSQDWGVIYNEQFF	TGTGCCAGCAGCCAAGATTGGGGGGTGATATACAATGAGCAGTTCTTC
few	TRBJ2-3	TRBV5-8	.	CASKDTQYF	TGTGCCTCCAAAGATACGCAGTATTTT
few	TRBJ2-1	TRBV7-3	TRBD2	CASSSTGGKKNEQFF	TGTGCCAGCAGCTCAACGGGGGGGAAAAAGAATGAGCAGTTCTTC
.	TRBJ1-5	TRBV4-3	.	CASSQYRNQPQHF	TGCGCCAGCAGCCAATATCGCAATCAGCCCCAGCATTTT